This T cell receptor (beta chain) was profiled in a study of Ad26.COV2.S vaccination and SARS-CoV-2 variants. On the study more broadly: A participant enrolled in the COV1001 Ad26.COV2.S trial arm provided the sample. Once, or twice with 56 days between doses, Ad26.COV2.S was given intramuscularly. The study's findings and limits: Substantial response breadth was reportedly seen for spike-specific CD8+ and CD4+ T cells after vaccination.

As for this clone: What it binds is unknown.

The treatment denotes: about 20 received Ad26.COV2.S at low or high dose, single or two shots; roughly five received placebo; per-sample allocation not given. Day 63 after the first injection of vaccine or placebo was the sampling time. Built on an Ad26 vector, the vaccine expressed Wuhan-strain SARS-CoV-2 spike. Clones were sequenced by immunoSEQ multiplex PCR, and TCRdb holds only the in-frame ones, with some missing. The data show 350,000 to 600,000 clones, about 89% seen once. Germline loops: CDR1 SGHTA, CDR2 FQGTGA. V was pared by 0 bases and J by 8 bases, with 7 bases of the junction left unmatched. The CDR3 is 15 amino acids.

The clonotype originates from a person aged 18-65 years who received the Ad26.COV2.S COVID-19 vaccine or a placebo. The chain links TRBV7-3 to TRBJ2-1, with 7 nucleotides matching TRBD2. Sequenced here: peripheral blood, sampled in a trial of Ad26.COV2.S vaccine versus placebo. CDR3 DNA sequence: TGTGCCAGCAGCTTAACGCGTCTAGCGGTCGATGAGCAGTTCTTC. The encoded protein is CASSLTRLAVDEQFF.